The clone carrying this TCR beta chain showed up just once. These data belong to a study of blood T cell repertoires in COVID-19. As for the study in general: Samples of COVID-19 (acute and convalescent) were obtained from the United States, Italy and Spain. Nucleic acid was either cDNA or gDNA, and it came from T cells, B-cell-depleted T cells, or PBMCs.

The CDR3 is 15 amino acids. V shed 5 bases and J shed 0 bases, with 11 bases lying between them. The germline CDR1 and CDR2 sequences are SEHNR and FQNEAQ (reference sequence). In the authors' methods: Amplified reference gene primers provided the basis for estimating nucleated cell counts. The data were produced by immunoSEQ multiplex PCR, yet TCRdb's version contains in-frame clones alone and is incomplete. V and J calls and clone size are copied from that table; D and trimming were computed from the DNA. The sample lists around 100,000 clones, under 90% occurring once. The chain is built from TRBV7-9 and TRBJ1-3; D is uncertain. The source of this sequence is a human donor in a cohort sampled during active or convalescent COVID-19. The material sequenced was peripheral blood. CDR3 amino acids: CASSPTLISGNTIYF. The CDR3 DNA is TGTGCCAGCAGCCCAACATTAATCTCTGGAAACACCATATATTTT.